These 5 T cell receptor beta chains came from one sample sequenced in a study of T cell clonality in common variable immunodeficiency. Study-level results: Fewer deletions and N-nucleotide insertions were reportedly seen in common variable immunodeficiency TCR beta sequences.

Generated by immunoSEQ multiplex PCR, the TCRdb table keeps only in-frame clones and is missing some. Sampling found about 26,000 clones, none seen once. What these receptors recognize is not known. The sequenced material came from peripheral blood mononuclear cells. These receptors were taken from a human donor with common variable immunodeficiency.

At least ten counts were recorded for this clone. The CDR3 goes on 3 residues after the read ends, and that part is filled in from the germline J gene. The chain links TRBV18 to TRBJ2-5; possible D gene TRBD1, 5 bases. Germline-derived CDR1 and CDR2 are KGHSH and LQKENI. The V gene lost 6 bases and the J gene lost 5 bases, with 16 bases spanning the gap. The length of the CDR3 is 14 residues. The CDR3 protein is CASSRGQVKETQYF. CDR3 DNA (partial): TGTGCCAGCTCGCGCGGACAAGTCAAGGAGACC.

In its sample, this clone was seen a few times. The part of the CDR3 DNA that was read is TGTGCCAGTAGTATCGCCTCGACTAATGAG. It encodes CASSIASTNE. The whole CDR3 is CASSIASTNEQFF. The chain is built from TRBV19 and TRBJ2-1, with D unclear. With the read ending 3 residues before the CDR3 end, the germline J gene is used to fill in that end. In germline, CDR1 is LNHDA, CDR2 SQIVND (reference sequence). V was pared by 3 bases and J by 7 bases, with 10 bases between. The CDR3 is 13 residues long. The whole variable domain, filled in from reference TRBV19 and TRBJ2-1, reads DGGITQSPKYLFRKEGQNVTLSCEQNLNHDAMYWYRQDPGQGLRLIYYSQIVNDFQKGDIAEGYSVSREKKESFPLTVTSAQKNPTAFYLCASSIASTNEQFFGPGTRLTVL.

This clone has ten or more counts. The CDR3 end falls 3 residues outside the read, so it is completed with the germline J gene. The chain couples TRBV7-6 to TRBJ2-1, with D perhaps assigned TRBD1 or TRBD2 (5 bases each). The germline V and J ends were trimmed by 5 bases and 0 bases, with 11 bases remaining between them. The length of the CDR3 is 15 residues. Germline CDR1 SGHVS, CDR2 FNYEAQ. The CDR3 region is CASSISGSSYNEQFF. The CDR3 DNA, read in part, is TGTGCCAGCAGCATTTCAGGGAGCTCCTACAATGAG.

This clone showed up just a few times. The CDR3 end is not reached by the read, which stops 3 residues before it; the germline J gene fills it in. The chain is built from TRBV30 and TRBJ1-5; a weak D match, TRBD1 (5 bases). The CDR3 is 14 amino acids. Trimming shortened V by 1 base and J by 3 bases, and 10 bases separated the two germline ends. Germline CDR1 GTSNPN, CDR2 SVGIG (reference sequence). Incomplete CDR3 DNA: TGTGCCTGGAGTGACAGGAAGCCCAATCAGCCC. Its protein is CAWSDRKPNQP. The CDR3 in its entirety is CAWSDRKPNQPQHF.

This clone was seen many times. The read is 3 residues too short to cover the CDR3 end, so that end is filled in from the germline J gene. The chain is built from TRBV7-7 and TRBJ2-5; maybe TRBD2 (6 bases). CDR3 length: 15 residues. The germline CDR1 and CDR2 sequences are SSHAT and FNYEAQ (reference sequence). V lost 4 bases and J 3 bases, leaving 15 bases between the germline ends. CDR3 DNA, as far as it was read: TGTGCCAGCAGCTCCACCCGGGGGTCGGAAGAGACC. It translates to CASSSTRGSEET. The entire CDR3 sequence reads CASSSTRGSEETQYF.